This T cell receptor beta chain was identified in a study of T cells in Graves' hyperthyroidism and ophthalmopathy. CDR1 and CDR2 (germline): SGHTA, FQGNSA. The junction had 9 bases not matched to a gene; V was cut back by 11 bases and J by 0 bases. The CDR3 runs to 15 residues. Researchers took RNA transcripts and amplified the TCR beta CDR3 regions from them. During a first-round RT-PCR of the TCR CDR3, the HTBI primer set was used. TCRdb re-called the multiplex PCR reads through MiXCR, storing one row per CDR3 protein. The sample records hundreds of thousands of distinct CDR3 sequences, around 15% being singletons.

The sequence was collected from a woman aged 30 to 39 with Graves' hyperthyroidism. The chain employs TRBV7-2 and TRBJ2-2; 7 bases are shared with TRBD1. The sequencing sample was made of blood. CDR3: CAGPPGQANTGELFF. The DNA for the CDR3 is TGTGCCGGCCCGCCTGGACAGGCGAACACCGGGGAGCTGTTTTTT. Full variable domain (missing parts from reference TRBV7-2 and TRBJ2-2): GAGVSQSPSNKVTEKGKDVELRCDPISGHTALYWYRQSLGQGLEFLIYFQGNSAPDKSGLPSDRFSAERTGGSVSTLTIQRTQQEDSAVYLCAGPPGQANTGELFFGEGSRLTVL.